This T cell receptor beta chain was retrieved from a study of blood T cell repertoires in COVID-19. Study details: PBMCs, B-cell-depleted T cells, or T cells provided the cDNA or gDNA that made up the material.

Adults between roughly 18 and 89 years of age took part from about two dozen US areas. Donors were grouped by their self-reported clinical history. Either two negative PCRs, clearance, or symptom resolution qualified Cohort 3 donors as recovered. TCRdb's table, derived via immunoSEQ multiplex PCR, lists solely in-frame clones and lacks some. This sample has more than 250,000 clones, with roughly nine tenths found just once. The length of the CDR3 is 14 residues. V shed 4 bases, J shed 4 bases, and the junction held 6 bases outside the gene matches. Germline CDR1 is SEHNR and CDR2 is FQNEAQ (reference sequence).

The rearrangement uses TRBV7-9 and TRBJ1-2; 7 bases map to TRBD1. Sequencing was carried out using PBMCs or T cells enriched from blood (not recorded which). The clonotype originates from a woman under 40 who had recovered from COVID-19. The CDR3 DNA sequence: TGTGCCAGCAGCTCGACCGACAGGGTCTATGGCTACACCTTC. This gives the protein CASSSTDRVYGYTF.